Below, one T cell receptor (beta chain) is given with its context. The antigen remains unidentified. These data are taken from a study of cytomegalovirus exposure and HLA in healthy donors. Overall study findings and caveats: The records held CMV serostatus as the only immune exposure information.

13 Jbeta primers and 60 Vbeta primers were used for the PCR. Generated by immunoSEQ multiplex PCR, the TCRdb table keeps only in-frame clones and is missing some. Here the sample spans roughly 150,000 clones, 76% being singletons. J lost 5 bases, V lost 1 base, and 9 bases had no gene match. The CDR3 loop spans 17 amino acids. Germline values: CDR1 SNHLY, CDR2 FYNNEI. The V gene is TRBV2, the J gene TRBJ2-5; 11 positions agree with TRBD2. The source is a man in his forties or fifties in good health and CMV-seronegative. Sequences were obtained from PBMCs. CDR3 in DNA: TGTGCCAGCAGTGAAGGTGTTACTAGCGGGAGTATCGAGACCCAGTACTTC. This gives the protein CASSEGVTSGSIETQYF. The full variable domain, in which reference TRBV2 and TRBJ2-5 provide the parts outside the CDR3, is EPEVTQTPSHQVTQMGQEVILRCVPISNHLYFYWYRQILGQKVEFLVSFYNNEISEKSEIFDDQFSVERPDGSNFTLKIRSTKLEDSAMYFCASSEGVTSGSIETQYFGPGTRLLVL.